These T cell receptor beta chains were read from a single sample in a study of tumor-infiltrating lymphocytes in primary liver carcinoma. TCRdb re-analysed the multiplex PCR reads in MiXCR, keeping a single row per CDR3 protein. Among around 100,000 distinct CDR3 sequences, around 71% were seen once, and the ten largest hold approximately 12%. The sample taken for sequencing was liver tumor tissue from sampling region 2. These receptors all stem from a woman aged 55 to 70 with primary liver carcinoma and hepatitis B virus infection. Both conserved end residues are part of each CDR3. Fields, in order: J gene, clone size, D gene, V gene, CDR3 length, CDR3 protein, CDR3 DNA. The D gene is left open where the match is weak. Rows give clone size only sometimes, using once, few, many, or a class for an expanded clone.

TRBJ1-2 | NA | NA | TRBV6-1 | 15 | CAGSYSITGGRGYTF | TGTGCCGGCAGTTACTCCATTACAGGTGGTCGTGGCTACACCTTC
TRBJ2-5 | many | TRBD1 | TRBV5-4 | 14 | CASRAGTAQETQYF | TGTGCCAGCAGAGCCGGGACAGCCCAAGAGACCCAGTACTTC
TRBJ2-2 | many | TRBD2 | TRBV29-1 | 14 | CSVGTSGNTGELFF | TGCAGCGTTGGGACTAGCGGTAACACCGGGGAGCTGTTTTTT
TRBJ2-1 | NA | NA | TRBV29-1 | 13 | CSVQAGLSNVQFF | TGCAGCGTGCAGGCCGGACTCAGCAATGTGCAGTTCTTC
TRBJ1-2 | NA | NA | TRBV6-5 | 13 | CASKPGKGLGYTF | TGTGCCAGCAAACCGGGCAAGGGGCTTGGCTACACCTTC
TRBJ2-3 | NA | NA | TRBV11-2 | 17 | CASSLTMGRRSTGTQCF | TGTGCCAGCAGCTTAACAATGGGGAGAAGGAGCACAGGTACGCAGTGTTTT
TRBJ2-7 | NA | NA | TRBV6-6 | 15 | CASGLTGGRAGEQYF | TGTGCCAGCGGACTTACAGGGGGGAGGGCCGGCGAGCAGTACTTC
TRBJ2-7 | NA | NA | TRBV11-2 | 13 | CASSLERGGGQYF | TGTGCCAGCAGCTTAGAGCGGGGAGGAGGGCAGTACTTC
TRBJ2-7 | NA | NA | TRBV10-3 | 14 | CVISEGREPYERYF | TGTGTCATCAGTGAGGGCAGGGAACCCTACGAGCGGTACTTC
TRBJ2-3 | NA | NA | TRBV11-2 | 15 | CASSSPGGPIDTQYF | TGTGCCAGTAGCTCACCCGGCGGACCCATAGATACGCAGTATTTT
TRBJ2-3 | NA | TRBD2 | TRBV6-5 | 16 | CASSYRRLAARDRQYF | TGTGCCAGCAGTTACCGGAGACTAGCGGCCAGGGATAGGCAGTATTTT
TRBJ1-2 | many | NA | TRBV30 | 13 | CAWKKTNNYGYTF | TGTGCCTGGAAGAAGACCAATAACTATGGCTACACCTTC
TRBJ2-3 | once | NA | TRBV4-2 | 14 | CASSQEANTYTRYF | TGTGCCAGCAGCCAAGAGGCCAATACATATACGCGGTATTTT
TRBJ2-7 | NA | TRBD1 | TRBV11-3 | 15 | CASSFGTGRAYEQYF | TGTGCCAGCAGCTTCGGGACAGGAAGAGCCTACGAGCAGTACTTC
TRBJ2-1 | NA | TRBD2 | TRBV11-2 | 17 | CASSLGLVEGGPNEQFF | TGTGCCAGCAGCTTAGGTCTGGTGGAGGGAGGGCCGAATGAGCAGTTTTTC
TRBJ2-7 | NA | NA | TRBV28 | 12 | CVSSLNRYEQYF | TGTGTCAGCAGTCTGAACAGGTACGAGCAGTACTTC
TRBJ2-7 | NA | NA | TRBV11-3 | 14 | CARSPGTNFYEQYF | TGTGCCAGGAGCCCCGGGACAAACTTCTACGAGCAGTACTTC
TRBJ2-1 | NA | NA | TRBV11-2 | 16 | CANSPIRGDRENEQFF | TGTGCCAACAGCCCCATTAGAGGGGACCGGGAGAATGAGCAGTTCTTC
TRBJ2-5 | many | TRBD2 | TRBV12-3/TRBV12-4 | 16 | CASSLRAGGIQETQYF | TGTGCCAGCAGTTTGCGTGCGGGAGGGATTCAAGAGACCCAGTACTTC